This T cell receptor beta chain is from a study of blood T cells in healthy people across ages. Study-wide results and limits: Comparison with aged donors showed that long-lived donors had more naive CD4+ cells and higher diversity.

CDR3 size: 14 residues. V was shortened by 5 bases and J by 4 bases, with 14 bases between the two germline ends. Primed by a sample-barcoded 5' primer and a J-beta primer mix, a second PCR proceeded for 7 to 11 cycles. TCRdb reanalysed the 5' RACE reads using MiXCR and keeps one entry per CDR3 protein. The repertoire holds some 880,000 distinct CDR3 sequences, with roughly 40% as singletons. About this clonotype: The antigen is undetermined.

The sample providers were healthy Caucasian people from Russia, aged about 6 to 95. The sample, 7.5 to 10 milliliters of peripheral blood, was drawn from each donor. The chain combines TRBV12-3 or TRBV12-4 with TRBJ1-1; a weak D match, TRBD1 (6 bases). The sequence derives from a young man in good health. Sequencing was done on a sample of blood. CDR3 nucleotide sequence: TGTGCCAGCAGTAACCAGGGGTACGGCACTGAAGCTTTCTTT. This translates into CASSNQGYGTEAFF.